These T cell receptor beta chains were read from a single sample in a study of cytomegalovirus exposure and HLA in healthy donors. Produced via immunoSEQ multiplex PCR; TCRdb's table is partial and in-frame only. Among approximately 150,000 clones listed, 65% to 80% were seen once. Sequences were obtained from PBMCs. These TCRs come from a man in his forties in good health and CMV-seronegative. Each CDR3 is given with its conserved first and last residue. A D gene is named only where the DNA matches it firmly. The listing skips clone size in some rows; elsewhere it reads once, few, many or a size class.

j_gene: TRBJ2-7; v_gene: TRBV29-1; abundance: once; d_gene: .; CDR3aa: CSVLQSYEQYF; CDR3nt: TGCAGCGTTTTACAGAGCTACGAGCAGTACTTC
j_gene: TRBJ2-7; v_gene: TRBV5-1; abundance: .; d_gene: TRBD1; CDR3aa: CASRDRVSYEQYF; CDR3nt: TGCGCCAGCAGGGACAGGGTCTCCTACGAGCAGTACTTC
j_gene: TRBJ1-1; v_gene: TRBV5-1; abundance: .; d_gene: .; CDR3aa: CASSLGRAANTEAFF; CDR3nt: TGCGCCAGCAGCTTGGGGAGGGCCGCGAACACTGAAGCTTTCTTT
j_gene: TRBJ1-1; v_gene: TRBV7-2; abundance: .; d_gene: .; CDR3aa: CASSLGTLRTEAFF; CDR3nt: TGTGCCAGCAGCTTAGGAACCCTTCGGACTGAAGCTTTCTTT
j_gene: TRBJ2-7; v_gene: TRBV6-5; abundance: few; d_gene: TRBD1; CDR3aa: CASSLPPGTGSLQQYF; CDR3nt: TGTGCCAGCAGTTTACCCCCCGGGACAGGGAGCCTCCAGCAGTACTTC
j_gene: TRBJ2-3; v_gene: TRBV9; abundance: .; d_gene: TRBD2; CDR3aa: CASSVLGRADTQYF; CDR3nt: TGTGCCAGCAGCGTACTGGGGAGGGCAGATACGCAGTATTTT
j_gene: TRBJ2-7; v_gene: TRBV5-6; abundance: .; d_gene: TRBD1; CDR3aa: CASSLGTGAPYEQYF; CDR3nt: TGTGCCAGCAGCTTGGGGACAGGGGCCCCCTACGAGCAGTACTTC
j_gene: TRBJ2-7; v_gene: TRBV7-2; abundance: .; d_gene: TRBD1; CDR3aa: CASSKGDRGTRSRPYEQYF; CDR3nt: TGTGCCAGTAGTAAGGGGGACAGGGGAACGAGGTCCAGGCCCTACGAGCAGTACTTC
j_gene: TRBJ2-3; v_gene: TRBV30; abundance: .; d_gene: TRBD2; CDR3aa: CAWSVWGLAGGGSADTQYF; CDR3nt: TGTGCCTGGAGTGTATGGGGACTAGCGGGGGGAGGGAGCGCAGATACGCAGTATTTT
j_gene: TRBJ1-2; v_gene: TRBV29-1; abundance: .; d_gene: TRBD1; CDR3aa: CSVEGQGKDYGYTF; CDR3nt: TGCAGCGTTGAGGGACAGGGGAAAGACTATGGCTACACCTTC
j_gene: TRBJ1-4; v_gene: TRBV7-9; abundance: .; d_gene: TRBD1; CDR3aa: CASRDATGKNEKLFF; CDR3nt: TGTGCCAGCAGAGACGCGACAGGGAAAAATGAAAAACTGTTTTTT
j_gene: TRBJ2-7; v_gene: TRBV6-5; abundance: many; d_gene: .; CDR3aa: CASHLRGASEQYF; CDR3nt: TGTGCCAGCCATCTACGGGGGGCGTCTGAGCAGTACTTC
j_gene: TRBJ2-5; v_gene: TRBV5-1; abundance: .; d_gene: .; CDR3aa: CASSLETGETQYF; CDR3nt: TGCGCCAGCAGCTTGGAAACAGGAGAGACCCAGTACTTC
j_gene: TRBJ1-2; v_gene: TRBV10-3; abundance: few; d_gene: .; CDR3aa: CAISESRGAAYGYTF; CDR3nt: TGTGCCATCAGTGAGTCTAGGGGCGCCGCCTATGGCTACACCTTC
j_gene: TRBJ2-7; v_gene: TRBV27; abundance: .; d_gene: .; CDR3aa: CASSPRGAQYEQYF; CDR3nt: TGTGCCAGCAGCCCTAGGGGCGCTCAGTACGAGCAGTACTTC